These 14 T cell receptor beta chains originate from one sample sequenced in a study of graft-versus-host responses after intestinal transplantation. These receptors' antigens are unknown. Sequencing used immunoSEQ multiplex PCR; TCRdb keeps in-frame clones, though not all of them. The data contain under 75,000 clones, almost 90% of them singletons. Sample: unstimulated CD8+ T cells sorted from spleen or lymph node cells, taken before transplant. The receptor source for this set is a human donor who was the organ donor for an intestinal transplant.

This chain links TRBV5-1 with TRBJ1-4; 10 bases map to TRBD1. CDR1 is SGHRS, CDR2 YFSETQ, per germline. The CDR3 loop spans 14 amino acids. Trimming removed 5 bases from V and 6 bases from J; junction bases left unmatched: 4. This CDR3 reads CASRTGTGDEKLFF. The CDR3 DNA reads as TGCGCCAGCAGGACCGGGACAGGGGATGAAAAACTGTTTTTT.

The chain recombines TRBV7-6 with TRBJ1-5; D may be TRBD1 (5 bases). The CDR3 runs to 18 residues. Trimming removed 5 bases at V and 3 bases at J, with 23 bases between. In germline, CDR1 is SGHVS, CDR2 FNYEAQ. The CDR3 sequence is CASSRHWGGGRYNQPQHF. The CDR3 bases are TGTGCCAGCAGCCGCCATTGGGGGGGTGGCAGATACAATCAGCCCCAGCATTTT.

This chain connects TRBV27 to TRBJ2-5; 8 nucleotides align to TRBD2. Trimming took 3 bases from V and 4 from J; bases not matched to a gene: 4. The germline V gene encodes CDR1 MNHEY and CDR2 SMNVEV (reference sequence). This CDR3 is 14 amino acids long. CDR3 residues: CASSFIGGGETQYF. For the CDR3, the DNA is TGTGCCAGCAGTTTCATCGGGGGGGGAGAGACCCAGTACTTC.

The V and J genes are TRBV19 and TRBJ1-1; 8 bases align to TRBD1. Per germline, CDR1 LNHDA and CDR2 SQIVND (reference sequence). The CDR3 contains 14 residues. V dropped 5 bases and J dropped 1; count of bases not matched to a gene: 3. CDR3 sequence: CASSLQGGNTEAFF. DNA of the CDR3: TGTGCCAGTAGTTTACAGGGGGGGAACACTGAAGCTTTCTTT.

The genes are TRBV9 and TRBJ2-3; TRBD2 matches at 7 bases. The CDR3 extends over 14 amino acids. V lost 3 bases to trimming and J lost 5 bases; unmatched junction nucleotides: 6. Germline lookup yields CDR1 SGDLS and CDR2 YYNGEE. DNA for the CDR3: TGTGCCAGCAGCGAGACGGGGAGGGAAGATACGCAGTATTTT. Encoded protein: CASSETGREDTQYF.

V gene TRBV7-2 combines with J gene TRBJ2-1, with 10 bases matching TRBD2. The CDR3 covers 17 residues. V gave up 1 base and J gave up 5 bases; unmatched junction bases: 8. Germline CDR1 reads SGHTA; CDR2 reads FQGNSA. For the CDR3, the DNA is TGTGCCAGCAGCTTAGGAGCGGGGGGGCCCCGGGACAATGAGCAGTTCTTC. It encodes CASSLGAGGPRDNEQFF.

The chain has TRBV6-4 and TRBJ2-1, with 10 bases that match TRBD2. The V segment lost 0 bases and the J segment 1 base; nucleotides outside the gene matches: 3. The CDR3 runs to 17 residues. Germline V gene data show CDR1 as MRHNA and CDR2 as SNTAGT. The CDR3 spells CASSDSSGGPSYNEQFF. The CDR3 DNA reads TGTGCCAGCAGTGACTCTAGCGGGGGGCCGTCCTACAATGAGCAGTTCTTC.

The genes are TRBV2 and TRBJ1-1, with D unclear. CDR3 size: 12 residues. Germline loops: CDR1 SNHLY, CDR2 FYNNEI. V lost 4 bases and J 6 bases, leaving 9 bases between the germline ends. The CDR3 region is CASSAHGAEAFF. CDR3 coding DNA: TGTGCCAGCAGTGCCCACGGAGCTGAAGCTTTCTTT.

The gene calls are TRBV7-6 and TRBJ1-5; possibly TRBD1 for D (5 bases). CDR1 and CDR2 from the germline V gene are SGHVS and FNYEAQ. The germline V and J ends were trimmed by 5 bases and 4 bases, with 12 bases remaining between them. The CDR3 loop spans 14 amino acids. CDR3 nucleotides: TGTGCCAGCAGCACACAGGATTCTAATCAGCCCCAGCATTTT. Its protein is CASSTQDSNQPQHF.

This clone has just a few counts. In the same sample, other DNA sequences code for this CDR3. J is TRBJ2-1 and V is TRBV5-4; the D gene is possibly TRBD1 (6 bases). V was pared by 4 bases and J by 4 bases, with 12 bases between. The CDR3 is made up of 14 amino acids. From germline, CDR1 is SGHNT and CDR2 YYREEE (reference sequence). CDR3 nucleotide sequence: TGTGCCAGCAGCCCTACTGACAGGTACAATGAGCAGTTCTTC. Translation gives CASSPTDRYNEQFF.

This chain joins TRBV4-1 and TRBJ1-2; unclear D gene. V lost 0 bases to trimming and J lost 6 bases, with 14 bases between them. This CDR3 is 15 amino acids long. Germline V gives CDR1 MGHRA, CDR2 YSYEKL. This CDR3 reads CASSQDRVSPDGYTF. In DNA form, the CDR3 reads TGCGCCAGCAGCCAAGATCGGGTTTCACCAGATGGCTACACCTTC.

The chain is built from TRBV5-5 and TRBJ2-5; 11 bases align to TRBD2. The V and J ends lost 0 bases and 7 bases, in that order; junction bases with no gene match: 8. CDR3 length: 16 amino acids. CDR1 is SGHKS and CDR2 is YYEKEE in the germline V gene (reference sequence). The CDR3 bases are TGTGCCAGCAGCTTGGTAGTAGCGGGGGGGCCGGGGACCCAGTACTTC. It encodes CASSLVVAGGPGTQYF.

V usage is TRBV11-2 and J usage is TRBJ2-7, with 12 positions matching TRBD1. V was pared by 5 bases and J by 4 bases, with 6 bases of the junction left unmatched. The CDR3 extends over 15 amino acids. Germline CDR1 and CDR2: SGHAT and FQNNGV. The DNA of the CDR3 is TGTGCCAGCAGCCTGGGACAGGGGGCGGAATACGAGCAGTACGTC. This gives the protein CASSLGQGAEYEQYV.

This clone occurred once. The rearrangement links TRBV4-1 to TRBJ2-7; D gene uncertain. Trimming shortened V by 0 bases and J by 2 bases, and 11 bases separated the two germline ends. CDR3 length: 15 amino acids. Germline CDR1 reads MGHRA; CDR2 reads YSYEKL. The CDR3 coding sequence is TGCGCCAGCAGCCAAGAGCAGGTAGGCCCCTACGAGCAGTACGTC. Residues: CASSQEQVGPYEQYV.